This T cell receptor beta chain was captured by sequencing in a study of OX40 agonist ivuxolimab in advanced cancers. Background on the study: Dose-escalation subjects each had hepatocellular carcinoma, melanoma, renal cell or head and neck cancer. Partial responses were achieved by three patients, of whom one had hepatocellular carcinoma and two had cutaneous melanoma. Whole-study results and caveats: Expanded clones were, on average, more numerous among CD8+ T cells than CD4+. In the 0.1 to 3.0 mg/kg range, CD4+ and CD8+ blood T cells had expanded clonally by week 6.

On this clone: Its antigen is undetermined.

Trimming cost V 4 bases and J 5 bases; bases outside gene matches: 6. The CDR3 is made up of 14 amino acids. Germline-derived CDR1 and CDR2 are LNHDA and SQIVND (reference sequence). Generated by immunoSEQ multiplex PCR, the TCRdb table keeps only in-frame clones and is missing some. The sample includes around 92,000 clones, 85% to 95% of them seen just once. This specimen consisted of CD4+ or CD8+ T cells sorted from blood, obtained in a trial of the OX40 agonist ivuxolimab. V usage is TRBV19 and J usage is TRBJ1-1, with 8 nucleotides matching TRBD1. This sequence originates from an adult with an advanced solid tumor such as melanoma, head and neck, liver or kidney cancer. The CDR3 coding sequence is TGTGCCAGTAGTACAAGGACAGGGCGAACTGAAGCTTTCTTT. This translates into CASSTRTGRTEAFF.